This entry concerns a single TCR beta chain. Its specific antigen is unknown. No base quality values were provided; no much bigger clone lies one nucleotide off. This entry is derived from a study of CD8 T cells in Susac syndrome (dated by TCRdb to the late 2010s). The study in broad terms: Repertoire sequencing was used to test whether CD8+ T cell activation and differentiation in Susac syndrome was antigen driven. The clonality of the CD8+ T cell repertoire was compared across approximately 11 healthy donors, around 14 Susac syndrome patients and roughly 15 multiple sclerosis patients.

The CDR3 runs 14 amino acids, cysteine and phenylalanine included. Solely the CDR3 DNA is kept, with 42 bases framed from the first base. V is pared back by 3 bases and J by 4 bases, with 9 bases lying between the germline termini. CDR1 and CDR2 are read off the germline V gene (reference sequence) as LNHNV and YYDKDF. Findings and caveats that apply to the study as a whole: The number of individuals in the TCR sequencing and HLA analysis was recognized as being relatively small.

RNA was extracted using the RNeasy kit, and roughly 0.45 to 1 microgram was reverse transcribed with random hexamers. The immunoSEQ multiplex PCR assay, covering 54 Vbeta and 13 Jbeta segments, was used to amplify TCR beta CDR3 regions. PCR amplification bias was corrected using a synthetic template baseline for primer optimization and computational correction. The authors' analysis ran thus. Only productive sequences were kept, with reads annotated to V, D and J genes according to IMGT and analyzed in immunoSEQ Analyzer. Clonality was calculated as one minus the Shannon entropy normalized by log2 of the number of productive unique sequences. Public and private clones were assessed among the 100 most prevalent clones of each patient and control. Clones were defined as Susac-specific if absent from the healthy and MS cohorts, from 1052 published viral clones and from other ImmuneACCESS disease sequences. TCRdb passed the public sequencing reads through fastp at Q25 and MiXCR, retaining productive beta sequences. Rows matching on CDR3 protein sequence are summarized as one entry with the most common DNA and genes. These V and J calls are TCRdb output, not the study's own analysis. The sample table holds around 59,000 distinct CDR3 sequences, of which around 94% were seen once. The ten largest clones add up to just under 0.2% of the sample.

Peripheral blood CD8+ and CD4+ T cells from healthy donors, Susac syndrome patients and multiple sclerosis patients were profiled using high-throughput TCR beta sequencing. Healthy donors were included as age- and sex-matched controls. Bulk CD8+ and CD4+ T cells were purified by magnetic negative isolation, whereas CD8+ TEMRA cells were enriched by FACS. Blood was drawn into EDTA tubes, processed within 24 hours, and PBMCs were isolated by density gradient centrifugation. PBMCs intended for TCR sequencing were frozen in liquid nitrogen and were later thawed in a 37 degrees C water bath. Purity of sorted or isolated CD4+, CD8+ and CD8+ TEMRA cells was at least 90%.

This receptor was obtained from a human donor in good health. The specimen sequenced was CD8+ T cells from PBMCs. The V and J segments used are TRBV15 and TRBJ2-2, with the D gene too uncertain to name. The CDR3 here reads CATSSRSGTGELFF. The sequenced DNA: TGTGCCACCAGCAGCAGATCTGGCACCGGGGAGCTGTTTTTT.